This TCR beta chain was recorded in a study of OX40 agonist ivuxolimab in advanced cancers. Regarding the complete study: Ivuxolimab was a fully human IgG2 agonistic monoclonal antibody targeting the costimulatory receptor OX40 (CD134). Intravenous ivuxolimab was administered to patients every 2 weeks at six dose levels: 0.01, 0.1, 0.3, 1.5, 3 and 10 mg/kg. Of the 52 patients in dose escalation, some 19 had hepatocellular carcinoma, approximately 15 had melanoma, 9 had renal cell carcinoma and 9 had head and neck cancer. A male proportion of 70% to 90% and a mean age of about 60 years, ranging from 23 to 79, were recorded for the dose-escalation cohort. Patients were allowed to have had prior anti-PD-1, anti-PD-L1 or anti-CTLA-4 therapy, and approximately 40% of the dose-escalation patients had been treated with checkpoint inhibitors. Partial responses occurred in three dose-escalation patients: two with cutaneous melanoma and one with hepatocellular carcinoma. Peripheral TCRbeta sequencing was intended to test whether TCR sequence diversity was altered and clonal T-cell expansion was caused by ivuxolimab. The monotherapy dose-escalation portion (N ≈ 56 patients) of the phase I ivuxolimab trial is reported in the paper.

General study outcomes and caveats: At doses of 0.1 to 3.0 mg/kg, clonal expansion of both CD4+ and CD8+ blood T cells was observed from baseline to week 6. On average, CD8+ T cells showed more expanded clones than CD4+ T cells after ivuxolimab. Low levels of normalized T-cell clonal expansion were also seen in some patients who did not respond. Which antigens the clonally expanded peripheral T cells were specific for was not determined. In partial responders in the 0.1-3.0 mg/kg groups, normalized peripheral clonal expansion was found to be among the lowest, especially among CD8+ T cells.

Patients with autoimmune disease history or receiving systemic immunosuppression were excluded from the trial. Peripheral blood for TCR sequencing was collected from all dose cohorts at baseline, on cycle 4 day 1, and on cycle 7 day 1. Samples were obtained from an open-label, multicenter, first-in-human phase I dose-escalation trial of ivuxolimab. The trial enrolled adults with locally advanced or metastatic head and neck squamous cell, hepatocellular, melanoma or renal cell carcinoma. Before TCR sequencing, CD4+ T cells and CD8+ T cells were sorted from peripheral blood as separate populations. For sequencing of the TCRbeta CDR3 region, genomic DNA was extracted from the sorted cells. The immunoSEQ Assay was used for sequencing of TCRbeta CDR3 regions. The clones in this table, taken by TCRdb from immuneACCESS, are in-frame only. Not every clone is retained; where verified, under half of the shortfall comes from an unresolved V gene, and the cause of the rest is unknown. The sample records about 86,000 clones, nearly 90% of which are singletons. The top ten constitute under 0.25% of the sample.

About this clone itself: No cognate antigen has been identified for it. Per-base qualities were not stored, and no clone one base away is much larger.

CDR1 and CDR2 were assigned from the germline V gene (reference sequence) as SEHNR and FQNEAQ. The CDR3 goes from the cysteine to the phenylalanine over 14 residues. CDR3 DNA is the only sequence kept; it has 42 bases, read in frame from the first base. The germline V end is reduced by 2 bases and the J end by 4 bases; junction bases left unmatched: 4. Specimen: CD4+ or CD8+ T cells sorted from blood, collected in a trial of the OX40 agonist ivuxolimab. Here the chain combines TRBV7-9 and TRBJ2-5; 7 central nucleotides agree with TRBD2. The receptor was derived from an adult with an advanced solid tumor such as melanoma, head and neck, liver or kidney cancer. The CDR3 here reads CASSLSSGVETQYF. At the DNA level, the sequence is TGTGCCAGCAGCTTATCCAGCGGGGTAGAGACCCAGTACTTC. With the rest looked up from the reference TRBV7-9 and TRBJ2-5 genes rather than sequenced, the full variable domain is DTGVSQNPRHKITKRGQNVTFRCDPISEHNRLYWYRQTLGQGPEFLTYFQNEAQLEKSRLLSDRFSAERPKGSFSTLEIQRTEQGDSAMYLCASSLSSGVETQYFGPGTRLLVL.